The TCR beta chain described here comes from a study of blood T cell repertoires in COVID-19. V lost 7 bases to trimming and J lost 7 bases; unmatched junction nucleotides: 10. This CDR3 contains 14 residues. Germline V gene lookup returns CDR1 LNHDA and CDR2 SQIVND (reference sequence). The Seattle site enrolled patients during active infection and followed them longitudinally. Clones were read by immunoSEQ multiplex PCR, and TCRdb kept only the in-frame ones, dropping some. The table shows about 200,000 clones, with less than 85% occurring only once. This chain connects TRBV19 to TRBJ1-5, with 7 bases matching TRBD1. This sequence was found in an elderly woman with COVID-19, enrolled during active disease. Sequencing was carried out using peripheral blood. CDR3 DNA sequence: TGTGCCAGTAATTCCAGGGGGTTGGAGCAGCCCCAGCATTTT. Its protein is CASNSRGLEQPQHF.